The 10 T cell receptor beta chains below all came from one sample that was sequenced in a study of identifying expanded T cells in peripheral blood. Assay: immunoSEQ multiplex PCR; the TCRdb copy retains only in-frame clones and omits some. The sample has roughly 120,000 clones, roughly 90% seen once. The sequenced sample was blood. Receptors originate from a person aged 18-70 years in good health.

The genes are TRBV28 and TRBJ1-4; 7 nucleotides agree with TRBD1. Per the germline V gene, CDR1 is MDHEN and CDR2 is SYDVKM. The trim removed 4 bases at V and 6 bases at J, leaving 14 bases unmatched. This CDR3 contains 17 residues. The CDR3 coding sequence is TGTGCCAGCAGTTCCCTCTCCGACAGGGAAGGTTATGAAAAACTGTTTTTT. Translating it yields CASSSLSDREGYEKLFF. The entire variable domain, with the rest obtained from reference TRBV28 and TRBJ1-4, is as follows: DVKVTQSSRYLVKRTGEKVFLECVQDMDHENMFWYRQDPGLGLRLIYFSYDVKMKEKGDIPEGYSVSREKKERFSLILESASTNQTSMYLCASSSLSDREGYEKLFFGSGTQLSVL.

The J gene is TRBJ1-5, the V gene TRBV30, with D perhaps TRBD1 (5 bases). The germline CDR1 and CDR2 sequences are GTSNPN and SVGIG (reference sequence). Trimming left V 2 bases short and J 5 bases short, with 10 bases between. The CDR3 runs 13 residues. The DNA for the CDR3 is TGTGCCTGGAGTAGCTCGGGGGATCAGCCCCAGCATTTT. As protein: CAWSSSGDQPQHF.

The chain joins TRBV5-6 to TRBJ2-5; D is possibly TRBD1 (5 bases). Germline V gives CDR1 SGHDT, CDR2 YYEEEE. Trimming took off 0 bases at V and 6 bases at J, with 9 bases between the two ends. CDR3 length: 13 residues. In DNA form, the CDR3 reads TGTGCCAGCAGCTTGGTCCAGGGAAAGACCCAGTACTTC. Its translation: CASSLVQGKTQYF.

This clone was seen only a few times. In DNA form, the CDR3 reads TGTGCCAGTAGTAGTTACGGTAATAGCAATCAGCCCCAGCATTTT. It is translated as CASSSYGNSNQPQHF. This chain uses TRBV19 with TRBJ1-5; D is ambiguous. The CDR3 loop spans 15 amino acids. Trimming pared 4 bases from V and 0 bases from J, leaving 10 bases between. From germline, CDR1 is LNHDA and CDR2 SQIVND (reference sequence).

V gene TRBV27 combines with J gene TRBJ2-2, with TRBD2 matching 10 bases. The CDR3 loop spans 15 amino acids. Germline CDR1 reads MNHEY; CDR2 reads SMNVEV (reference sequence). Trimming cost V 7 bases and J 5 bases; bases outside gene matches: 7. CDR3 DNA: TGTGCCAGCAAGCCGGGACTAGCGTGGACCGGGGAGCTGTTTTTT. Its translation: CASKPGLAWTGELFF.

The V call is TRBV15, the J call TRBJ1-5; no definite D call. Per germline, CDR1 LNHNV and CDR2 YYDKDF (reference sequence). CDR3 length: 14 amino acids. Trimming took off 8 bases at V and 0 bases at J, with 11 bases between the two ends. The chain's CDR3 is CATGNGGSNQPQHF. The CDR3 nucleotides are TGTGCCACCGGCAATGGAGGTAGCAATCAGCCCCAGCATTTT.

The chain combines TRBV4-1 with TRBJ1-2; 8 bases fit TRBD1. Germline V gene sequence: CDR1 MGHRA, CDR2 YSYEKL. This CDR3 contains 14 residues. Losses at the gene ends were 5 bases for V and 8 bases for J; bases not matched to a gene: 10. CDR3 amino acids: CASSGGQAGSGYTF. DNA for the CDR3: TGCGCCAGCAGCGGGGGACAGGCGGGAAGCGGCTACACCTTC.

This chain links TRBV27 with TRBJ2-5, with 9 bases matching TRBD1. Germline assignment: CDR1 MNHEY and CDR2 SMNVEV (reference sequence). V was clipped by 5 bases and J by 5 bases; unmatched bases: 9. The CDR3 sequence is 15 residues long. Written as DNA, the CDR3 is TGTGCCAGCAGTCCACGGACAGGGGACGTGGAGACCCAGTACTTC. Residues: CASSPRTGDVETQYF.

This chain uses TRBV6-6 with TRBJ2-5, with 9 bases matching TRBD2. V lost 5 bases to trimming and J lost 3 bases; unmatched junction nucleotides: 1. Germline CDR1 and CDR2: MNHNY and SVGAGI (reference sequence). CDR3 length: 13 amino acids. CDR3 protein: CASSASGKETQYF. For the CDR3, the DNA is TGTGCCAGCAGTGCTAGCGGGAAAGAGACCCAGTACTTC.

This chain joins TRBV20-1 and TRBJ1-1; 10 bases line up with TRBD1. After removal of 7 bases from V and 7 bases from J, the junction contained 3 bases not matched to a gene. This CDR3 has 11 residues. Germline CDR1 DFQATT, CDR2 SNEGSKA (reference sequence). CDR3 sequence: CSGGQGNEAFF. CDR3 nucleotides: TGCAGTGGGGGACAGGGGAATGAAGCTTTCTTT.